One and the same sample provided the 9 T cell receptor beta chains below, sequenced in a study of metastatic and nonmetastatic thyroid tumors. TCRdb redid the clone calls on the PCR reads using MiXCR. The sample carries some 8,500 clones, about 40% recorded once. Every patient was untreated before thyroid surgery. Sequencing used tumor tissue. Receptors were obtained from a female donor with papillary thyroid cancer or a benign thyroid nodule (not recorded which). Some clones in this sample may be carry-over from other donors' samples.

The chain couples TRBV3-1 to TRBJ2-1; tentatively, D is TRBD2 (6 bases). The V gene's germline CDR1 is LGHDT and CDR2 YNNKEL (reference sequence). The V end was cut by 5 bases, the J end by 9 bases, with 8 bases between. The CDR3 length is 11 residues. Written as DNA, the CDR3 is TGTGCCAGCAGCTGGGACTTTGAGCAGTTCTTC. This translates into CASSWDFEQFF.

This clone was detected many times. The genes are TRBV9 and TRBJ2-5; 9 nucleotides agree with TRBD2. V trimming: 4 bases; J trimming: 3 bases; junction bases outside the gene matches: 10. The CDR3 extends over 16 amino acids. CDR1 SGDLS and CDR2 YYNGEE come from the germline V gene. This CDR3 is CASSPAGGRGEETQYF. In DNA, the CDR3 is TGTGCCAGCAGCCCCGCGGGGGGGCGCGGGGAAGAGACCCAGTACTTC.

The sample holds many counts of this clone. This CDR3 is CSARGRGWGAGEQYF. The CDR3 DNA reads as TGCAGTGCTAGAGGAAGGGGCTGGGGGGCTGGGGAGCAGTACTTC. The chain couples TRBV20-1 to TRBJ2-7; D may correspond to TRBD1 or TRBD2 (6 bases each). V lost 1 base to trimming and J lost 7 bases, with 20 bases between them. This CDR3 is built from 15 residues. Germline V CDR1 and CDR2: DFQATT, SNEGSKA (reference sequence).

V usage is TRBV7-8 and J usage is TRBJ2-7; perhaps TRBD2 as D (5 bases). Germline lookup yields CDR1 SGHVS and CDR2 FQNEAQ. V was trimmed by 3 bases and J by 4 bases, leaving 16 bases between them. This CDR3 spans 15 amino acids. The CDR3 reads CASSFREAGHYEQYV. The DNA of the CDR3 is TGTGCCAGCAGCTTTAGAGAGGCGGGCCATTACGAGCAGTACGTC.

This clone was counted once. The V gene is TRBV5-1, the J gene TRBJ1-6, with 8 positions matching TRBD1. The CDR3 runs 15 residues. Trimming removed 0 bases from V and 5 bases from J; junction bases left unmatched: 1. The germline gives CDR1 SGHRS, CDR2 YFSETQ. In DNA, the CDR3 is TGCGCCAGCAGCTTGGAACAGGGGGATAATTCACCCCTCCACTTT. This codes for CASSLEQGDNSPLHF.

The genes are TRBV11-2 and TRBJ2-1; TRBD2 agrees at 9 bases. CDR1 SGHAT and CDR2 FQNNGV come from the germline V gene. With V trimmed by 0 bases and J by 5 bases, 8 bases remained unmatched. CDR3 length: 17 amino acids. Here the CDR3 DNA reads TGTGCCAGCAGCTTAGATTGGGCGGGAGGGCCTAACAATGAGCAGTTCTTC. Protein: CASSLDWAGGPNNEQFF. Filled out from reference TRBV11-2 and TRBJ2-1, the complete variable domain reads EAGVAQSPRYKIIEKRQSVAFWCNPISGHATLYWYQQILGQGPKLLIQFQNNGVVDDSQLPKDRFSAERLKGVDSTLKIQPAKLEDSAVYLCASSLDWAGGPNNEQFFGPGTRLTVL.

The J gene is TRBJ2-3, the V gene TRBV5-1; 12 bases agree with TRBD2. Trimming at V came to 7 bases and at J to 2 bases, leaving 8 bases not matched to a gene. Germline assignment: CDR1 SGHRS and CDR2 YFSETQ. This CDR3 is 16 amino acids long. As DNA, the CDR3 is TGCGCCAGCGATCCCCTAGCGGGAGGGAACACAGATACGCAGTATTTT. Its protein product is CASDPLAGGNTDTQYF.

In the case of this clone: The junction departs from germline at one end; a sequencing error may be responsible. The rearrangement uses TRBV12-3 or TRBV12-4 and TRBJ2-1, with TRBD1 matching over 12 bases. The CDR3 sequence is 15 residues long. In DNA form, the CDR3 reads TGTGCCAGCAGCCGGGACAGGGGGCAACACAATGAGCGGTTCTTC. Translation gives CASSRDRGQHNERFF.

This chain links TRBV30 with TRBJ1-2; TRBD1 might be the D (5 bases). In germline, CDR1 is GTSNPN, CDR2 SVGIG (reference sequence). V lost 3 bases to trimming and J lost 8 bases, with 16 bases between them. CDR3 length: 13 residues. In DNA, the CDR3 is TGTGCCTGGAGCTTACCAGGAGGGGAAGGCTACACCTTC. Encoded protein: CAWSLPGGEGYTF.